The rows below give T cell receptor beta chains drawn from one sample of a study of Tregs in tolerant kidney transplant recipients. The repertoire was sequenced with immunoSEQ multiplex PCR; TCRdb's copy has only in-frame clones and lacks some. Of roughly 80,000 clones detected, more than 85% appear once; the ten largest clones hold approximately 0.3%. Here the sequenced sample was Tregs from blood, taken before the transplant. The receptors were gathered from a human donor who received a combined kidney and bone marrow transplant. CDR3s include the opening cysteine and the closing phenylalanine or tryptophan. The D gene is left open where the match is weak. A row's size may be missing; if present it is once, few, many or a size class.

V	D	J	size	DNA	CDR3
TRBV11-2	-	TRBJ2-2	once	TGTGCCAGCAGCTTAGTTGGCGGGATTCCTTCCGGGGAGCTGTTTTTT	CASSLVGGIPSGELFF
TRBV7-2	-	TRBJ2-5	-	TGTGCCAGCAGCTTAGCGGGGCCCGAGTCGGCCCAGTACTTC	CASSLAGPESAQYF
TRBV6-6	TRBD1	TRBJ2-1	-	TGTGCCAGCGGCACCGGGACAGGGGGCGGTGAGCAGTTCTTC	CASGTGTGGGEQFF
TRBV7-9	-	TRBJ2-5	-	TGTGCCAGCAGCTTTAACGGACAGTTGGAGACCCAGTACTTC	CASSFNGQLETQYF
TRBV30	TRBD1	TRBJ1-3	-	TGTGCCTTAACACAGGGGTTTGGGGTTAAGACTGGAAACACCATATATTTT	CALTQGFGVKTGNTIYF
TRBV5-1	-	TRBJ2-1	-	TGCGCCAGCAGCTTTTCGTCGGGCGACTCCTACAATGAGCAGTTCTTC	CASSFSSGDSYNEQFF
TRBV29-1	TRBD1	TRBJ1-4	-	TGCAGCGTTGCGGGACAGATAAATGAAAAACTGTTTTTT	CSVAGQINEKLFF
TRBV7-9	TRBD2	TRBJ2-1	once	TGTGCCAGCAGTCTAGCGGGAGGTGGAAATGAGCAGTTCTTC	CASSLAGGGNEQFF
TRBV5-1	TRBD2	TRBJ2-7	-	TGCGCCAGCAGCTCCGGGACTAGCGGCTCCTACGAGCAGTACTTC	CASSSGTSGSYEQYF
TRBV6-5	-	TRBJ1-5	-	TGTGCCAGCAGTGGGACGTCAAATAGCAATCAGCCCCAGCATTTT	CASSGTSNSNQPQHF
TRBV28	-	TRBJ2-7	-	TGTGCCAGCAGCTCAGGACAAGGTTACGAGCAGTACTTC	CASSSGQGYEQYF
TRBV30	-	TRBJ2-1	-	TGTGCCTGGAGTGGGGGTAATGGGGGGCGGGAGCAGTTCTTC	CAWSGGNGGREQFF
TRBV6-1	-	TRBJ2-2	-	TGTGCCAGCAGTGAACTCAGGAACACCGGGGAGCTGTTTTTT	CASSELRNTGELFF
TRBV28	TRBD2	TRBJ2-7	-	TGTGCCAGCAGTTTATTAGTTGTCGGACTAGCGGGAGAAAGCTACGAGCAGTACTTC	CASSLLVVGLAGESYEQYF
TRBV6-5	-	TRBJ1-5	-	TGTGCCAGCAGTTACGCGGAGAATCAGCCCCAGCATTTT	CASSYAENQPQHF
TRBV7-9	-	TRBJ2-2	-	TGTGCCAGCAGCGATAACGGGAGATTGACCGGGGAGCTGTTTTTT	CASSDNGRLTGELFF
TRBV6-5	-	TRBJ1-3	-	TGTGCCAGCAGTTACAGGGGGGAAGGCTCTGGAAACACCATATATTTT	CASSYRGEGSGNTIYF
TRBV18	TRBD1	TRBJ1-2	-	TGTGCCAGCTCACCTGGGGGACAGGGTTCCTATGGCTACACCTTC	CASSPGGQGSYGYTF
TRBV29-1	-	TRBJ2-1	-	TGCAGCGTTGAGGGAATAGCGGATTACAATGAGCAGTTCTTC	CSVEGIADYNEQFF
TRBV30	-	TRBJ2-3	-	TGTGCCTGGAATAGTGGGCGGGGACGCACAGATACGCAGTATTTT	CAWNSGRGRTDTQYF
TRBV19	-	TRBJ1-5	-	TGTGCCAGTAGCCCCGTGCTAGGCAGGTTGCCGCCCCAGCATTTT	CASSPVLGRLPPQHF
TRBV19	TRBD1	TRBJ2-7	-	TGTGCCAGTAGTATGGCCCTACAGGGGAGCTACGAGCAGTACTTC	CASSMALQGSYEQYF
TRBV5-1	-	TRBJ1-2	-	TGCGCCAGCAGCTACGGCCCTAAGAATGGCTACACCTTC	CASSYGPKNGYTF
TRBV5-4	-	TRBJ2-1	once	TGTGCCAGCAGCTCCACAGGAAGCTCCTACAATGAGCAGTTCTTC	CASSSTGSSYNEQFF
TRBV7-2	TRBD1	TRBJ1-5	once	TGTGCCAGCAGCTTAGGGACAGGGATTCCTCAGCCCCAGCATTTT	CASSLGTGIPQPQHF
TRBV6-1	TRBD2	TRBJ2-3	-	TGTGCCAGCAGTGGACTAGCGAGGGATACGCAGTATTTT	CASSGLARDTQYF
TRBV4-2	TRBD2	TRBJ2-7	-	TGTGCCAGCAGCCAAGATTGGCTAGCGGGAGCCAGGTACGAGCAGTACTTC	CASSQDWLAGARYEQYF
TRBV9	-	TRBJ2-1	-	TGTGCCAGCAGCGTAGAGGGATGGGGGTACAATGAGCAGTTCTTC	CASSVEGWGYNEQFF
TRBV19	-	TRBJ2-7	-	TGTGCCAGTAGTACGAATCCCTACGAGCAGTACTTC	CASSTNPYEQYF
TRBV2	-	TRBJ2-1	-	TGTGCCAGCCATAATTTGGGCGGCTCCTACAATGAGCAGTTCTTC	CASHNLGGSYNEQFF
TRBV4-3	-	TRBJ2-2	-	TGCGCCAGCAGCCAACAAGCGGATTTGAACACCGGGGAGCTGTTTTTT	CASSQQADLNTGELFF
TRBV5-1	TRBD2	TRBJ2-7	-	TGCGCCAGCAGCTTGAACGGACTAGCGGTCGAGCAGTACTTC	CASSLNGLAVEQYF
TRBV6-1	TRBD1	TRBJ1-2	-	TGTGCCAGCAGTGATGTCGGGACAGCGAACTATGGCTACACCTTC	CASSDVGTANYGYTF
TRBV6-1	-	TRBJ2-5	-	TGTGCCACCCGTTCCGGGACCGCACAAGAGACCCAGTACTTC	CATRSGTAQETQYF
TRBV11-2	-	TRBJ1-1	-	TGTGCCAGCAGCTTAGGACCCGAGGAAGCTTTCTTT	CASSLGPEEAFF
TRBV7-8	-	TRBJ1-1	-	TGTGCCAGCAGCACCCAATTTACAGGGATGGGCACTGAAGCTTTCTTT	CASSTQFTGMGTEAFF
TRBV28	TRBD1	TRBJ2-3	-	TGTGCCAGCAGTTTTGGGACAGGGGGCACAGATACGCAGTATTTT	CASSFGTGGTDTQYF
TRBV4-1	-	TRBJ2-2	-	TGCGCCAGCAGCCAAGACCGAGTCACCGGGGAGCTGTTTTTT	CASSQDRVTGELFF
TRBV7-7	-	TRBJ2-5	-	TGTGCTAACAGCTCCCAGGGAGGGGGCGAGACCCAGTACTTC	CANSSQGGGETQYF
TRBV30	TRBD2	TRBJ2-7	-	TGTGCCTGGAGCCTACTAGCGGGAGGCTACGAGCAGTACTTC	CAWSLLAGGYEQYF
TRBV19	-	TRBJ2-7	-	TGTGCCAGTTCGAGCCTAGTGAGTCAAGCTTACGAGCAGTACTTC	CASSSLVSQAYEQYF
TRBV18	TRBD1	TRBJ1-1	once	TGTGCCAGCTCCCTAGGGACAGGACGTGAAGCTTTCTTT	CASSLGTGREAFF
TRBV28	TRBD2	TRBJ2-7	-	TGTGCCAGCAGCCGCGGGGGTAGAATCTACGAGCAGTACTTC	CASSRGGRIYEQYF
TRBV18	-	TRBJ1-2	-	TGTGCCAGCTCACCAATCAGCGTGTCTGGCTACACCTTC	CASSPISVSGYTF
TRBV7-9	TRBD2	TRBJ2-1	-	TGTGCCAGCAGCCGGGGACTAGCGGGAGGGCCGGCTTACAATGAGCAGTTCTTC	CASSRGLAGGPAYNEQFF
TRBV18	-	TRBJ2-4	-	TGTGCCAGCTCACCGTCGCAGGGTCTAGCCAAAAACATTCAGTACTTC	CASSPSQGLAKNIQYF
TRBV11-2	-	TRBJ1-1	-	TGTGCCAGCAGCTTAGCCGGGGAGGGCACTGAAGCTTTCTTT	CASSLAGEGTEAFF
TRBV4-2	-	TRBJ2-5	-	TGTGCCAGCAGCCTCTTGGAGACGGGGCAGGGCAGGGAGACCCAGTACTTC	CASSLLETGQGRETQYF
TRBV10-2	-	TRBJ1-5	-	TGCGCCAGCAGGGGAGGACAAGGCGAGACCCAGCATTTT	CASRGGQGETQHF
TRBV28	-	TRBJ1-2	-	TGTGCCAGCAGGGGTCAGGGAAACTATGGCTACACCTTC	CASRGQGNYGYTF